The entry that follows covers one TCR beta chain sequence. The data are from a study of blood T cell repertoires in COVID-19. All recovered Cohort 3 donors got two negative PCRs, got clearance, or saw symptom resolution. The CDR3 contains 15 residues. Unmatched junction bases numbered 5, after V lost 1 base and J lost 5 bases. CDR1 is LNHDA and CDR2 is SQIVND in the germline V gene (reference sequence). The data were produced by immunoSEQ multiplex PCR, yet TCRdb's version contains in-frame clones alone and is incomplete. The table has fewer than 400,000 clones, roughly 89% seen once. The rearrangement joins TRBV19 to TRBJ2-1; 7 nucleotides align to TRBD2. This clonotype originated in a woman aged 45-59 years who had recovered from COVID-19. Material: PBMCs or T cells enriched from blood (not recorded which). The DNA of the CDR3 is TGTGCCAGTAGTATAGCGGGGGGAGGTCACAATGAGCAGTTCTTC. Translating gives CASSIAGGGHNEQFF.